A selection of T cell receptor beta chains follows, all from one sample in a study of CD8 T cells in Susac syndrome. TCRdb fed the immunoSEQ multiplex PCR reads into MiXCR, producing one record per CDR3 protein. This repertoire shows some 160,000 distinct CDR3 sequences, approximately 94% found once; its top ten account for over 0.065%. Sequenced sample: CD4+ T cells from PBMCs. These receptors were taken from a human donor with Susac syndrome. The CDR3 runs from the conserved cysteine through the conserved F or W. D genes are given only for firm matches. The size field is filled for only some rows; it gives once, few, many or a size class.

D gene	J gene	V gene	clone size	CDR3 DNA	CDR3 protein
TRBD1	TRBJ2-1	TRBV5-1	-	TGCGCCAGCAGCTCACAGGGGGCGAGCTCCTACAATGAGCAGTTCTTC	CASSSQGASSYNEQFF
-	TRBJ2-3	TRBV19	-	TGTGCCAGTAGTATTAATGCGGGGAAGAGGACAGATACGCAGTATTTT	CASSINAGKRTDTQYF
-	TRBJ2-6	TRBV7-6	-	TGTGCCAGCCGTGGGGCTGGGGCCAACGTCCTGACTTTC	CASRGAGANVLTF
-	TRBJ2-7	TRBV2	-	TGTGCCAGCAGGACACAGGGATCGGGCTACGAGCAGTACTTC	CASRTQGSGYEQYF
-	TRBJ2-6	TRBV4-1	-	TGCGCCAGCAGCCCCAAAGGAGCTGGGGCCAACGTCCTGACTTTC	CASSPKGAGANVLTF
-	TRBJ2-1	TRBV14	-	TGTGCCAGCAGCCGCCAACTAGGGGGGGCCGGAGGCAATGAGCAGTTCTTC	CASSRQLGGAGGNEQFF
TRBD2	TRBJ2-5	TRBV4-1	-	TGCGCCAGCAGCCAAGATCCGGGACTAGCGGGAGGACGGGAGACCCAGTACTTC	CASSQDPGLAGGRETQYF
-	TRBJ1-1	TRBV29-1	-	TGCAGCGGGGCCTCCGGGACAAGGAACACTGAAGCTTTCTTT	CSGASGTRNTEAFF
TRBD2	TRBJ2-1	TRBV3-1	-	TGTGCCAGCAGCCAAGGGCTAGCGGGGGTCTATACCCTCAATGAGCAGTTCTTC	CASSQGLAGVYTLNEQFF
TRBD1	TRBJ2-1	TRBV4-1	-	TGCGCCAGCAGCCTCGGTCTTATTAGGACAGGGAACAATGAGCAGTTCTTC	CASSLGLIRTGNNEQFF
-	TRBJ2-4	TRBV19	-	TGTGCCAGTAGTATTAGTGTGGGACTAGCCAAAAACATTCAGTACTTC	CASSISVGLAKNIQYF
-	TRBJ2-1	TRBV5-1	-	TGCGCCAGCAGACGGGGAGAGTTCAATGAGCAGTTCTTC	CASRRGEFNEQFF
TRBD2	TRBJ2-2	TRBV20-1	once	TGCAGTGCTAGACCCTTGACTAGCGGGGATACCGGGGAGCTGTTTTTT	CSARPLTSGDTGELFF
-	TRBJ2-2	TRBV18	-	TGTGCCAGCTCACCTATGTCGTCCCCCCCCGGGGAGCTGTTTTTT	CASSPMSSPPGELFF
-	TRBJ2-1	TRBV11-2	-	TGTGCCAGCAGCCCCGGACAGCGGGACCAGTTCTTC	CASSPGQRDQFF
-	TRBJ1-5	TRBV6-6	-	TGTGCCAGCACCCAAAGACGGGGGATGGACAATCAGCCCCAGCATTTT	CASTQRRGMDNQPQHF
-	TRBJ2-1	TRBV28	-	TGTGCCAGCAGGCACGACTGGGTGAGCGAGCAGTTCTTC	CASRHDWVSEQFF
-	TRBJ2-7	TRBV6-5	-	TGTGCCAGCAGAAAGGCGGCGACCTACGAGCAGTACTTC	CASRKAATYEQYF
-	TRBJ2-3	TRBV4-1	-	TGCGCCAGCAGCCATCTATCCCCCAGGATTAGCACAGATACGCAGTATTTT	CASSHLSPRISTDTQYF
TRBD2	TRBJ2-7	TRBV28	few	TGTGCCAGCAGTTCCCTGGGACTAGCGGGAGCCTACGAGCAGTACTTC	CASSSLGLAGAYEQYF
TRBD2	TRBJ2-1	TRBV6-5	-	TGTGCCAGCAGGGGGACTAGCGGGGAGGTGGAGCAGTTCTTC	CASRGTSGEVEQFF
TRBD1	TRBJ1-2	TRBV20-1	-	TGCAGTGCTACCATTCCGGGACAGGCCTCCTATGGCTACACCTTC	CSATIPGQASYGYTF
TRBD1	TRBJ1-6	TRBV3-1	-	TGTGCCAGCAGCCAAGAGAGCGACAGGGATAATTCACCCCTCCACTTT	CASSQESDRDNSPLHF
-	TRBJ2-7	TRBV9	-	TGTGCCAGCAGCGTAGAGCCCCTATCCGGGACACGTTCCTACGAGCAGTACTTC	CASSVEPLSGTRSYEQYF
TRBD1	TRBJ2-5	TRBV25-1	-	TGTGCCAGCCGACAGGGTTCAGAGACCCAGTACTTC	CASRQGSETQYF
TRBD2	TRBJ2-2	TRBV29-1	-	TGCAGCGTTGGTTCGGGACTAAACACCGGGGAGCTGTTTTTT	CSVGSGLNTGELFF
TRBD1	TRBJ1-2	TRBV20-1	-	TGCAGTGCTGAGACAGGGTCTAACTATGGCTACACCTTC	CSAETGSNYGYTF
-	TRBJ1-5	TRBV19	-	TGTGCCAGTAGTACCAGGACAGAACCCTGGCAGCCCCAGCATTTT	CASSTRTEPWQPQHF
-	TRBJ2-1	TRBV29-1	once	TGCAGCGTTGGGAGGAGATCAAGGGGTAATGAGCAGTTCTTC	CSVGRRSRGNEQFF
-	TRBJ1-2	TRBV20-1	-	TGCAGTGCGGTGACAGGCGCAGCTAACTATGGCTACACCTTC	CSAVTGAANYGYTF
-	TRBJ1-5	TRBV29-1	-	TGCAGCGTTGTGAGCGGATCCAATCAGCCCCAGCATTTT	CSVVSGSNQPQHF
-	TRBJ1-4	TRBV29-1	-	TGCAGCGGCGAATACCCCGGGGAAAAACTGTTTTTT	CSGEYPGEKLFF
-	TRBJ2-3	TRBV2	-	TGTGCCAGCAGAGGACAGCCCACAGATACGCAGTATTTT	CASRGQPTDTQYF
-	TRBJ1-2	TRBV3-1	-	TGTGCCAGCAGCCAAGATAAGGTCGGGGGCCTCTATGGCTACACCTTC	CASSQDKVGGLYGYTF
-	TRBJ2-7	TRBV6-2/TRBV6-3	-	TGTGCCAGCAACCCAGATGCGGTTCGTTACGAGCAGTACTTC	CASNPDAVRYEQYF
-	TRBJ2-7	TRBV5-1	-	TGCCCTCGGGTCAACGAGCAGTACTTC	CPRVNEQYF
-	TRBJ2-1	TRBV20-1	-	TGCAGTGCCTCGAGAGGGGATGAGCAGTTCTTC	CSASRGDEQFF
-	TRBJ1-1	TRBV14	-	TGTGCCAGCAGCCAAGATCCGTGGGCCCGATCGGAAGCTTTCTTT	CASSQDPWARSEAFF
TRBD1	TRBJ1-2	TRBV29-1	-	TGCAGCTCCGGGGGACAGGGGAACTATGGCTACACCTTC	CSSGGQGNYGYTF
-	TRBJ1-1	TRBV18	-	TGTGCCAGCTCACCAAGAAGCCAGGCTACTGAAGCTTTCTTT	CASSPRSQATEAFF